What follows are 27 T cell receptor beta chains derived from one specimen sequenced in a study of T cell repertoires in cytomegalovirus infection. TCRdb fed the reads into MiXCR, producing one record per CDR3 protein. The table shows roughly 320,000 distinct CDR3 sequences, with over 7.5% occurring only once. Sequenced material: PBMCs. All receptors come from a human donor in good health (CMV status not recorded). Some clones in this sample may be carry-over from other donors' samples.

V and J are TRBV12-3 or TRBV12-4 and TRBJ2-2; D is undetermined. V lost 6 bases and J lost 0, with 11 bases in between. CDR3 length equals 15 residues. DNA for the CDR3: TGTGCCAGCAGCTCTTCCCTCACGAACACCGGGGAGCTGTTTTTT. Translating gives CASSSSLTNTGELFF.

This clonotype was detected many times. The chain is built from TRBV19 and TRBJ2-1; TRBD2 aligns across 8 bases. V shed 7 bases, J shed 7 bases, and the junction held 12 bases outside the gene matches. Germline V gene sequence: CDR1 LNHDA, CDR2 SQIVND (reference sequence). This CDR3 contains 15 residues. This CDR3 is CASKDGPGGANEQFF. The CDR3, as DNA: TGTGCCAGTAAGGACGGGCCCGGGGGGGCGAATGAGCAGTTCTTC.

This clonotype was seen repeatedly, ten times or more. The CDR3 DNA reads as TGTGCCAGCAGCTTTCCAACGACCGGGATAGGATCTGGCCAGTACTTC. This encodes CASSFPTTGIGSGQYF. The V call is TRBV6-2 or TRBV6-3, the J call TRBJ2-5; the D gene is possibly TRBD2 (5 bases). V was clipped by 6 bases and J by 10 bases, with 27 bases between them. This CDR3 is built from 16 residues. Germline assignment: CDR1 MNHEY and CDR2 SVGEGT.

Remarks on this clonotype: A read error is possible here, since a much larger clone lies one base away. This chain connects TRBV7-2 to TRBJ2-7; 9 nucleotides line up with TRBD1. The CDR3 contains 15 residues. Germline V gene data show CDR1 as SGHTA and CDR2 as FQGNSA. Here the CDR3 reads CASSFTGGYSYEQHF. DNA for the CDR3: TGTGCCAGCAGCTTCACAGGGGGCTATTCCTACGAGCAGCACTTC.

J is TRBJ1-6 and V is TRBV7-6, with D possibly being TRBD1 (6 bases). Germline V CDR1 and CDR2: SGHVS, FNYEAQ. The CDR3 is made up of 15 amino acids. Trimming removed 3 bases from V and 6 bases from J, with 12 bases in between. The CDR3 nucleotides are TGTGCCAGCAGCTTGGACGGGACACCTAATTCACCCCTCCACTTT. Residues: CASSLDGTPNSPLHF.

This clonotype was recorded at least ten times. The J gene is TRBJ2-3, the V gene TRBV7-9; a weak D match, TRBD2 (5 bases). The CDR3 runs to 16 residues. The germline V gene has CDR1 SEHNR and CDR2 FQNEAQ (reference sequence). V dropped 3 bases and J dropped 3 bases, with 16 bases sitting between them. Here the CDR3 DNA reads TGTGCCAGCAGCTTCCCCCCGGGGTGGGGAACAGATACGCAGTATTTT. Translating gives CASSFPPGWGTDTQYF.

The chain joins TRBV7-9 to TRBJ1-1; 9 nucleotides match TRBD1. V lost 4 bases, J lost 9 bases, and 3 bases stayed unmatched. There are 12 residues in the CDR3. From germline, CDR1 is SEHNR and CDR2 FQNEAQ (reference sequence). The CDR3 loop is CASSSGQGKAFF. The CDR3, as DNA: TGTGCCAGCAGCTCCGGACAGGGGAAAGCTTTCTTT.

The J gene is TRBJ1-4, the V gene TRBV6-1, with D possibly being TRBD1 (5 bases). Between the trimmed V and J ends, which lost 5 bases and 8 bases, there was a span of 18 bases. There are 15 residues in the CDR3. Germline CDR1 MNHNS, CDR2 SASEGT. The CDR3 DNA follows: TGTGCCAGCAGTAAGGGACCGGCACTGAAAGAAAAACTGTTTTTT. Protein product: CASSKGPALKEKLFF.

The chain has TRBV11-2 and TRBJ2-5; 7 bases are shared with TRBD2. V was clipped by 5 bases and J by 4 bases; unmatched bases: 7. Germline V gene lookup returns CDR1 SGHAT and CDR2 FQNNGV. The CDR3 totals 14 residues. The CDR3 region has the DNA TGTGCCAGCAGCCCTGGGGGGGGTTCAGAGACCCAGTACTTC. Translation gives CASSPGGGSETQYF.

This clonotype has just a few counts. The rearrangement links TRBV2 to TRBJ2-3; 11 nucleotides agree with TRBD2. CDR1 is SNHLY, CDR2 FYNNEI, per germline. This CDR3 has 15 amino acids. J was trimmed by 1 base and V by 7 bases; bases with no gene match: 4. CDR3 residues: CASTLGLAGTDTQYF. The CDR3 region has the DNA TGTGCCAGCACCTTGGGACTAGCGGGCACAGATACGCAGTATTTT.

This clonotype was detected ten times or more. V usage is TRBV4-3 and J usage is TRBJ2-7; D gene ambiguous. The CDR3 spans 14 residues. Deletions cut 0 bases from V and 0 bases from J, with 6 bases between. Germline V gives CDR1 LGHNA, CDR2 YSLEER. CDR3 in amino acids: CASSQDSSSYEQYF. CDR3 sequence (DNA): TGCGCCAGCAGCCAAGACTCGAGCTCCTACGAGCAGTACTTC.

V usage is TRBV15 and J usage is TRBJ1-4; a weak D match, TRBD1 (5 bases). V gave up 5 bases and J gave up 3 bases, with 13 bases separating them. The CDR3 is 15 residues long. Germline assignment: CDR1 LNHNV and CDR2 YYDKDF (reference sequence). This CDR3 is CATSLDLGANEKLFF. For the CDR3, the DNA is TGTGCCACCAGCCTCGACCTGGGGGCTAATGAAAAACTGTTTTTT.

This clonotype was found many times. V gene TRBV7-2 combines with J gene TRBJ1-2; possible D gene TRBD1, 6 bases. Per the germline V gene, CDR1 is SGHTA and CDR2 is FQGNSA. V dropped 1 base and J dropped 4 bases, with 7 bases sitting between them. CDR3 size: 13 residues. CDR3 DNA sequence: TGTGCCAGCAGCTTAGACAGGGCCTATGGCTACACCTTC. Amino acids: CASSLDRAYGYTF. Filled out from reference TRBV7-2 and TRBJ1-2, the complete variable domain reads GAGVSQSPSNKVTEKGKDVELRCDPISGHTALYWYRQSLGQGLEFLIYFQGNSAPDKSGLPSDRFSAERTGGSVSTLTIQRTQQEDSAVYLCASSLDRAYGYTFGSGTRLTVV.

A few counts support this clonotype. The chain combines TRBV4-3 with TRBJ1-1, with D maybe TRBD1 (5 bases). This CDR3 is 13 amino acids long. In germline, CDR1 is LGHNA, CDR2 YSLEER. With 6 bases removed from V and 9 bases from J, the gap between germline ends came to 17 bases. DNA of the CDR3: TGCGCCAGCAGGCCTGCCGGGGGGGAAAAAGCTTTCTTT. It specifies CASRPAGGEKAFF.

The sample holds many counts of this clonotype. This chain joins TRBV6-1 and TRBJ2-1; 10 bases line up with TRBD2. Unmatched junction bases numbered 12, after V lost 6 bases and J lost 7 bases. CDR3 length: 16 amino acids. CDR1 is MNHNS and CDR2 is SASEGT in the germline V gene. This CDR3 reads CASRASGRWPLNEQFF. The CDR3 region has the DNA TGTGCCAGCAGAGCTAGCGGGAGATGGCCTCTAAATGAGCAGTTCTTC.

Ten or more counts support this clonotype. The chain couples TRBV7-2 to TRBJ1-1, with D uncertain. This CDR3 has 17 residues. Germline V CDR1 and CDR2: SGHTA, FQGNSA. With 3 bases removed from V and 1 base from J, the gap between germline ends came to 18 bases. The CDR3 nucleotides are TGTGCCAGCAGCTTTCAAGGAAGATGGACGGGGAACACTGAAGCTTTCTTT. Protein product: CASSFQGRWTGNTEAFF.

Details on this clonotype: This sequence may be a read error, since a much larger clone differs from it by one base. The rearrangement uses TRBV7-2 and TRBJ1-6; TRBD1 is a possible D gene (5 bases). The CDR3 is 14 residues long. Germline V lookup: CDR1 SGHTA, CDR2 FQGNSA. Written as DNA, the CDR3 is TGTGCCAGCAGCCAGACAGATTATAATTCACTCCTCCACTTT. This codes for CASSQTDYNSLLHF.

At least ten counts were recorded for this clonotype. CDR3 loop: CASSLGGLGNEKLFF. In nucleotides, the CDR3 is TGTGCCAGCAGTCTAGGGGGGCTGGGTAATGAAAAACTGTTTTTT. The chain couples TRBV7-2 to TRBJ1-4; maybe TRBD1 (6 bases). Germline values: CDR1 SGHTA, CDR2 FQGNSA. V shed 6 bases and J shed 4 bases, with 15 bases lying between them. The CDR3 is 15 amino acids.

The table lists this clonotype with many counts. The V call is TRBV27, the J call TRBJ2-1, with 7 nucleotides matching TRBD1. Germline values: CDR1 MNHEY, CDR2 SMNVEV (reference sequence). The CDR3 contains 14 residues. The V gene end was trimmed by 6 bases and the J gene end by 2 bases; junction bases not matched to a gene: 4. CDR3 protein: CASRPGTAYNEQFF. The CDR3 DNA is TGTGCCAGCAGGCCGGGGACAGCCTACAATGAGCAGTTCTTC.

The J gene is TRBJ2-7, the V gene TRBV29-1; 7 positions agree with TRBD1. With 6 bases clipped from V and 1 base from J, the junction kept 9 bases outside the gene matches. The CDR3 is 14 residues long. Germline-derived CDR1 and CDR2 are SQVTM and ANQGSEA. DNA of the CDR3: TGCAGCGTACCGACAGGGCGCGATTCCTACGAGCAGTACTTC. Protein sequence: CSVPTGRDSYEQYF.

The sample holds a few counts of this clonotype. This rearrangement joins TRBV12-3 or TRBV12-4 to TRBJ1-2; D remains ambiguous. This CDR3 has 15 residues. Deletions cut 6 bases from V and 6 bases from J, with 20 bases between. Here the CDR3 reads CASSPTAGLTNGYTF. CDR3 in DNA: TGTGCCAGCAGCCCAACGGCGGGGTTAACTAATGGCTACACCTTC.

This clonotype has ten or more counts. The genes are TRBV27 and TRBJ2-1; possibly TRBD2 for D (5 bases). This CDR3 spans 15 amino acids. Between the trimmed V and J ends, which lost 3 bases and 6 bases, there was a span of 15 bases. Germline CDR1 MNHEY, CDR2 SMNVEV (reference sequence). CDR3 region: CASSFLLVNRNEQFF. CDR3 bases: TGTGCCAGCAGTTTCCTACTAGTCAATCGCAATGAGCAGTTCTTC.

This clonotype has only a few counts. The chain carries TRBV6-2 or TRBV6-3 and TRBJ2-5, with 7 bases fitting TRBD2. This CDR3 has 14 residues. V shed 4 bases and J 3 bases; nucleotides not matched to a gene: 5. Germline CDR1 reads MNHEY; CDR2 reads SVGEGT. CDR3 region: CASSWGGGKETQYF. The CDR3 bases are TGTGCCAGCAGTTGGGGGGGAGGCAAAGAGACCCAGTACTTC.

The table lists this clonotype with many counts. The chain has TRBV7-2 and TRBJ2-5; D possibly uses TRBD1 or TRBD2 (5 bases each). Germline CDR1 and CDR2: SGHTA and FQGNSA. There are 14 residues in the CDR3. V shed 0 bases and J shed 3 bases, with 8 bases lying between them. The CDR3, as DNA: TGTGCCAGCAGCTTAGCAGGGACGGAAGAGACCCAGTACTTC. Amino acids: CASSLAGTEETQYF.

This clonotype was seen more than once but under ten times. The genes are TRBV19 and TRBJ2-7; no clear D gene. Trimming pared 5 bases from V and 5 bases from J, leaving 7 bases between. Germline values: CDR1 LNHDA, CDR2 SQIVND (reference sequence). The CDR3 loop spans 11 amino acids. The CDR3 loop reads CASSAQNEQYF. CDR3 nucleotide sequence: TGTGCCAGTAGTGCCCAGAACGAGCAGTACTTC.

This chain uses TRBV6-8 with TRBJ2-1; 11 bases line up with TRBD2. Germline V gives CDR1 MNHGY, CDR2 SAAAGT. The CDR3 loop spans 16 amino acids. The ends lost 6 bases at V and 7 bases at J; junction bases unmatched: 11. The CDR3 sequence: CASRQQLAGVRNEQFF. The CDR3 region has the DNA TGTGCCAGCAGGCAACAACTAGCGGGAGTAAGAAATGAGCAGTTCTTC.

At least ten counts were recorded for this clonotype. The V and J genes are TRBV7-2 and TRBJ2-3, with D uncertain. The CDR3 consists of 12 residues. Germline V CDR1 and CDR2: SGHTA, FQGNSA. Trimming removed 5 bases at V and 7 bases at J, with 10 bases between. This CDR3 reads CASSPVQYTQYF. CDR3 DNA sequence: TGTGCCAGCAGCCCCGTACAGTATACGCAGTATTTT.